The 27 T cell receptor beta chains in this list originate from one sample, sequenced in a study of blood T cell repertoires in COVID-19. Data came from immunoSEQ multiplex PCR; TCRdb stores just in-frame clones and leaves some out. The sample contains 130,000 or so clones, about 82% of which appear only once. Material for sequencing was peripheral blood. All receptors come from a woman in her sixties with acute or convalescent COVID-19.

The V and J genes are TRBV11-2 and TRBJ2-7; possible D gene TRBD2, 6 bases. Germline V gene lookup returns CDR1 SGHAT and CDR2 FQNNGV. The CDR3 totals 14 residues. The V end was cut by 5 bases, the J end by 6 bases, with 17 bases between. The CDR3 DNA reads as TGTGCCAGCAGCCTAGCCCTAAGTAGCGGCGAGCAGTACTTC. Protein sequence: CASSLALSSGEQYF. The full variable domain, in which reference TRBV11-2 and TRBJ2-7 provide the parts outside the CDR3, is EAGVAQSPRYKIIEKRQSVAFWCNPISGHATLYWYQQILGQGPKLLIQFQNNGVVDDSQLPKDRFSAERLKGVDSTLKIQPAKLEDSAVYLCASSLALSSGEQYFGPGTRLTVT.

This sequence joins TRBV6-5 and TRBJ2-2; 7 nucleotides match TRBD2. V lost 5 bases and J lost 3; bases outside the gene matches: 6. CDR3 length: 15 residues. Per germline, CDR1 MNHEY and CDR2 SVGAGI. CDR3 DNA sequence: TGTGCCAGCAGTCCTTTGGGGGGGGACACCGGGGAGCTGTTTTTT. It yields the protein CASSPLGGDTGELFF.

This rearrangement joins TRBV18 to TRBJ1-1, with 7 positions matching TRBD1. The trim removed 4 bases at V and 1 base at J, leaving 0 bases unmatched. The germline gives CDR1 KGHSH, CDR2 LQKENI. The CDR3 has 13 residues. The CDR3 sequence is CASSRQGNTEAFF. Here the CDR3 DNA reads TGTGCCAGCTCACGACAGGGGAACACTGAAGCTTTCTTT.

The chain carries TRBV6-5 and TRBJ2-1; TRBD2 agrees at 7 bases. CDR1 is MNHEY, CDR2 SVGAGI, per germline. J gave up 12 bases and V 2 bases, and 7 bases lay outside the gene matches. The CDR3 spans 13 residues. The CDR3 protein is CASSYQEAGLQFF. The CDR3 region has the DNA TGTGCCAGCAGTTACCAGGAAGCGGGGCTGCAGTTCTTC.

The chain links TRBV9 to TRBJ2-1; perhaps TRBD2 as D (6 bases). This CDR3 is 15 amino acids long. The germline V and J ends were trimmed by 0 bases and 9 bases, with 16 bases remaining between them. CDR1 and CDR2 (germline): SGDLS, YYNGEE. The CDR3 nucleotides are TGTGCCAGCAGCGTAGTGAGTAGCGGTCCGGGTGAGCAGTTCTTC. Protein: CASSVVSSGPGEQFF.

The rearrangement joins TRBV3-1 (or the pseudogene TRBV3-2) to TRBJ2-7, with D hard to call. Trimming stripped 1 base from V and 2 bases from J, with 9 bases between. The CDR3 has 14 residues. Germline-derived CDR1 and CDR2 are LGHDT and YNNKEL (reference sequence). The CDR3 nucleotides read TGTGCCAGCAGCCAAGTTGTCAGGCCCTACGAGCAGTACTTC. The encoded protein is CASSQVVRPYEQYF.

V gene TRBV5-1 combines with J gene TRBJ2-3, with 7 bases that match TRBD1. Germline CDR1 SGHRS, CDR2 YFSETQ. Losses at the gene ends were 4 bases for V and 4 bases for J; bases not matched to a gene: 3. The CDR3 contains 13 residues. The CDR3, as DNA: TGCGCCAGCAGCAGGGACAGTCCAGATACGCAGTATTTT. Protein: CASSRDSPDTQYF.

V gene TRBV6-5 combines with J gene TRBJ2-3; TRBD2 agrees at 10 bases. Germline CDR1 is MNHEY and CDR2 is SVGAGI. Trimming removed 0 bases from V and 0 bases from J; junction bases left unmatched: 0. The CDR3 sequence is 16 residues long. The CDR3 is CASSYSGLASTDTQYF. For the CDR3, the DNA is TGTGCCAGCAGTTACTCGGGACTAGCGAGCACAGATACGCAGTATTTT.

The chain uses TRBV4-3 and TRBJ2-1, with 10 bases lining up with TRBD2. Trimming took 1 base from V and 6 from J; bases not matched to a gene: 6. This CDR3 contains 16 residues. The V gene's germline CDR1 is LGHNA and CDR2 YSLEER. CDR3 in amino acids: CASSQVPSGGANEQFF. For the CDR3, the DNA is TGCGCCAGCAGCCAAGTACCGAGCGGGGGGGCCAATGAGCAGTTCTTC.

The rearrangement uses TRBV9 and TRBJ2-5; no firm D call. The CDR3 has 14 residues. Trimming took off 0 bases at V and 5 bases at J, with 11 bases between the two ends. Germline V CDR1 and CDR2: SGDLS, YYNGEE. The CDR3 reads CASSVGGSAETQYF. In DNA, the CDR3 is TGTGCCAGCAGCGTAGGAGGTAGTGCGGAGACCCAGTACTTC.

The chain joins TRBV3-1 (or the pseudogene TRBV3-2) to TRBJ2-2; tentative D call: TRBD1 (5 bases). Looked up from germline, CDR1 is LGHDT and CDR2 is YNNKEL (reference sequence). This CDR3 contains 15 residues. Trimming removed 4 bases at V and 4 bases at J, with 13 bases between. The CDR3, as DNA: TGTGCCAGCAGCCCGTGGACATCAGCCACCGGGGAGCTGTTTTTT. It yields the protein CASSPWTSATGELFF.

The chain links TRBV18 to TRBJ1-1; TRBD1 aligns across 7 bases. J lost 5 bases, V lost 6 bases, and 12 bases had no gene match. Germline V CDR1 and CDR2: KGHSH, LQKENI. This CDR3 contains 15 residues. The CDR3 sequence is CASSPNGRGKTEAFF. CDR3 in DNA: TGTGCCAGCTCCCCCAATGGCAGGGGGAAAACTGAAGCTTTCTTT.

The chain recombines TRBV24-1 with TRBJ1-2; no reliable D call. The germline CDR1 and CDR2 sequences are KGHDR and SFDVKD. The V end was cut by 4 bases, the J end by 7 bases, with 15 bases between. The CDR3 is 14 amino acids. Here the CDR3 DNA reads TGTGCCACCAGTGACTCGCGCGGTGGGTTTGGCTACACCTTC. Translating it yields CATSDSRGGFGYTF.

This clone appeared a few times. V is TRBV6-5 and J is TRBJ1-2; 8 bases are shared with TRBD1. V lost 5 bases to trimming and J lost 2 bases; unmatched junction nucleotides: 7. The CDR3 contains 15 residues. Germline V CDR1 and CDR2: MNHEY, SVGAGI. In nucleotides, the CDR3 is TGTGCCAGCAGTCAGGGGGCGATTGGAAACTATGGCTACACCTTC. Protein product: CASSQGAIGNYGYTF.

V usage is TRBV11-1 and J usage is TRBJ2-1, with 7 bases aligning to TRBD1. The CDR3 sequence is 15 residues long. CDR1 and CDR2 (germline): SGHAT, FQDESV (reference sequence). J gave up 4 bases and V 6 bases, and 9 bases lay outside the gene matches. The CDR3 protein is CASSPPPTGYNEQFF. CDR3 bases: TGTGCCAGCAGTCCTCCCCCGACAGGGTACAATGAGCAGTTCTTC. The whole variable domain, remainder taken from reference TRBV11-1 and TRBJ2-1, is EAEVAQSPRYKITEKSQAVAFWCDPISGHATLYWYRQILGQGPELLVQFQDESVVDDSQLPKDRFSAERLKGVDSTLKIQPAELGDSAMYLCASSPPPTGYNEQFFGPGTRLTVL.

The rearrangement uses TRBV2 and TRBJ2-2, with no clear D. The CDR3 is 12 amino acids. In germline, CDR1 is SNHLY, CDR2 FYNNEI. V lost 6 bases, J lost 9 bases, and 11 bases lay in between. CDR3 residues: CASRQITRELFF. The CDR3 DNA is TGTGCCAGCAGACAGATAACCAGGGAGCTGTTTTTT.

V and J are TRBV28 and TRBJ1-6; 8 positions match TRBD1. The CDR3 extends over 17 amino acids. With 3 bases clipped from V and 7 bases from J, the junction kept 11 bases outside the gene matches. In germline, CDR1 is MDHEN, CDR2 SYDVKM. The CDR3 protein is CASSLPGQGLRNSPLHF. The CDR3 DNA sequence: TGTGCCAGCAGTTTGCCAGGACAGGGTCTTAGGAATTCACCCCTCCACTTT. Full variable domain (missing parts from reference TRBV28 and TRBJ1-6): DVKVTQSSRYLVKRTGEKVFLECVQDMDHENMFWYRQDPGLGLRLIYFSYDVKMKEKGDIPEGYSVSREKKERFSLILESASTNQTSMYLCASSLPGQGLRNSPLHFGNGTRLTVT.

The chain has TRBV29-1 and TRBJ1-4; 9 nucleotides agree with TRBD1. There are 13 residues in the CDR3. Germline V CDR1 and CDR2: SQVTM, ANQGSEA. V lost 7 bases, J lost 8 bases, and 8 bases stayed unmatched. CDR3 bases: TGCAGCGCCAGGACAGGGGCGAGCGAAAAACTGTTTTTT. This sequence encodes CSARTGASEKLFF.

This clone has just a few counts. The gene calls are TRBV7-9 and TRBJ2-7; 7 nucleotides agree with TRBD2. The CDR3 sequence is 15 residues long. Germline loops: CDR1 SEHNR, CDR2 FQNEAQ (reference sequence). The ends lost 1 base at V and 2 bases at J; junction bases unmatched: 5. The CDR3: CASSLVMGGAYEQYF. The DNA of the CDR3 is TGTGCCAGCAGCTTAGTAATGGGGGGGGCCTACGAGCAGTACTTC. Combining the CDR3 with reference TRBV7-9 and TRBJ2-7 gives the whole variable domain DTGVSQNPRHKITKRGQNVTFRCDPISEHNRLYWYRQTLGQGPEFLTYFQNEAQLEKSRLLSDRFSAERPKGSFSTLEIQRTEQGDSAMYLCASSLVMGGAYEQYFGPGTRLTVT.

This clone appeared a single time. V is TRBV7-6 and J is TRBJ1-3; D not certain. This CDR3 comprises 15 residues. Germline assignment: CDR1 SGHVS and CDR2 FNYEAQ. V lost 1 base and J lost 0, with 7 bases in between. The CDR3 nucleotides are TGTGCCAGCAGCTTAGTCACAGACTCTGGAAACACCATATATTTT. Its protein product is CASSLVTDSGNTIYF.

The DNA of the CDR3 is TGTGCCAGCGGGAGAGGGGGGGCAACAGATACGCAGTATTTT. Its protein product is CASGRGGATDTQYF. The chain uses TRBV6-5 and TRBJ2-3, with D perhaps matching TRBD2 (7 bases). Germline assignment: CDR1 MNHEY and CDR2 SVGAGI. The CDR3 totals 14 residues. Trimming left V 8 bases short and J 3 bases short, with 15 bases between.

The J gene is TRBJ1-6, the V gene TRBV6-5, with a possible D match to TRBD1 (5 bases). The CDR3 has 16 residues. CDR1 and CDR2 from the germline V gene are MNHEY and SVGAGI. The ends were cut back, 2 bases at V and 4 bases at J, with 12 bases in the middle. In nucleotides, the CDR3 is TGTGCCAGCAGTTACCGGGGGGACCTTTATAATTCACCCCTCCACTTT. Protein sequence: CASSYRGDLYNSPLHF.

J is TRBJ1-4 and V is TRBV2, with 11 bases aligning to TRBD1. The J segment lost 7 bases and the V segment lost 4 bases, leaving 5 bases of the junction unmatched. The CDR3 runs 15 residues. CDR1 is SNHLY, CDR2 FYNNEI, per germline. The CDR3 sequence: CASSARGTGGEKLFF. The CDR3 nucleotides read TGTGCCAGCAGTGCCCGGGGGACAGGGGGTGAAAAACTGTTTTTT.

This rearrangement joins TRBV2 to TRBJ1-2; TRBD1 aligns across 7 bases. The V gene's germline CDR1 is SNHLY and CDR2 FYNNEI. The CDR3 spans 14 residues. The V gene end was trimmed by 6 bases and the J gene end by 4 bases; junction bases not matched to a gene: 8. CDR3 nucleotide sequence: TGTGCCAGCAGGGGCACGGGACAGACCTATGGCTACACCTTC. Protein: CASRGTGQTYGYTF.

The J gene is TRBJ2-2, the V gene TRBV10-2; 8 bases line up with TRBD1. In germline, CDR1 is WSHSY, CDR2 SAAADI. The V segment lost 7 bases and the J segment 1 base; nucleotides outside the gene matches: 14. The CDR3 covers 18 residues. The CDR3 is CASTDPRQGKLNTGELFF. For the CDR3, the DNA is TGCGCCAGCACTGATCCGCGACAGGGGAAATTGAACACCGGGGAGCTGTTTTTT.

The gene calls are TRBV7-8 and TRBJ1-3, with TRBD1 as a possible D gene (5 bases). This CDR3 has 17 amino acids. Germline CDR1 is SGHVS and CDR2 is FQNEAQ. Deletions cut 2 bases from V and 0 bases from J, with 14 bases between. The DNA of the CDR3 is TGTGCCAGCAGCTTATCGAGACAGATCGTCTCTGGAAACACCATATATTTT. It encodes CASSLSRQIVSGNTIYF. Complete variable domain (other parts from reference TRBV7-8 and TRBJ1-3): GAGVSQSPRYKVAKRGQDVALRCDPISGHVSLFWYQQALGQGPEFLTYFQNEAQLDKSGLPSDRFFAERPEGSVSTLKIQRTQQEDSAVYLCASSLSRQIVSGNTIYFGEGSWLTVV.

This chain links TRBV7-2 with TRBJ1-2; D call uncertain. CDR3 length: 12 residues. Germline-derived CDR1 and CDR2 are SGHTA and FQGNSA. V shed 5 bases and J shed 7 bases, with 11 bases lying between them. CDR3 sequence: CASSPGRGGYTF. The CDR3 DNA is TGTGCCAGCAGCCCTGGCCGTGGTGGCTACACCTTC.